This T cell receptor beta chain was sequenced in a study of glioma-infiltrating T cells. General observations from the study: Tissue-blood divergence was below expectation in non-neoplastic patients, above in gliomas. Only very few CDR3 sequences appeared in both tissue and blood.

Germline CDR1 MGHRA, CDR2 YSYEKL. The CDR3 consists of 17 residues. A remark on this clonotype: The antigen is undetermined. One end of the junction varies from germline; a read error may be responsible.

The iRepertoire nested amplicon-rescue multiplex PCR amplified TCR alpha and beta CDR3s from RNA. One-step reverse transcription and amplification started from approximately 100-400 ng of tissue mRNA or PBMC total RNA. TCRdb used MiXCR to reprocess the multiplex PCR reads, holding one entry per CDR3 protein. Of approximately 10,000 distinct CDR3 sequences listed, approximately 57% are singletons. Sequencing was carried out using glioma tissue, nonneoplastic brain tissue, or PBMCs (not recorded which). The receptor comes from a human donor with low-grade glioma or glioblastoma, undergoing nonglioma brain surgery, or in good health (not recorded which). The chain uses TRBV4-1 and TRBJ1-1, with a possible D match to TRBD1 (6 bases). CDR3 sequence reads: CASRQDGGRVGNTEDFF. The DNA of the CDR3 is TGCGCCAGCAGACAAGATGGGGGGCGGGTGGGCAACACTGAAGATTTCTTT.